These T cell receptor beta chains were read from a single sample in a study of human T cells and chemical hapten exposure. TCRdb re-analysed the RACE reads in MiXCR, keeping a single row per CDR3 protein. The data show around 92,000 distinct CDR3 sequences, more than 10% seen once. Sequences were derived from whole blood, sampled in connection with sensitization to the hapten diphenylcyclopropenone (DPC). Receptors were obtained from a woman aged 55-69 years with alopecia areata. Some clones in this sample may be carry-over from other donors' samples. CDR3s include the opening cysteine and the closing phenylalanine or tryptophan. The order of the fields is J gene, D gene, V gene, clone size, CDR3 DNA, CDR3 protein. D genes are given only for firm matches. Only some rows state a clone size, as once, few, many or a class for expanded clones.

>TRBJ2-3|TRBD1|TRBV29-1|.
TGCAGCGGCTTATGGACAGGGAAAGATACGCAGTATTTT
CSGLWTGKDTQYF
>TRBJ2-3|.|TRBV10-3|few
TGTGCCATCAGCCTATCTAGCACAGATACGCAGTATTTT
CAISLSSTDTQYF
>TRBJ2-5|.|TRBV29-1|.
TGCAGCGTTGACTCGCAGGGCTCGTGGTCGGGCACCCAGTACTTC
CSVDSQGSWSGTQYF
>TRBJ2-3|.|TRBV7-9|few
TGTGCCAGCAGCTTGTTTGGTGGTCCAGACACAGATACGCAGTATTTT
CASSLFGGPDTDTQYF
>TRBJ1-2|.|TRBV12-3/TRBV12-4|few
TGTGCCAGCACCCGATACCCGGGCGTTGGCTATGGCTACACCTTC
CASTRYPGVGYGYTF
>TRBJ1-3|.|TRBV7-6|few
TGTGCCAGCAGCTTAAGCGCAGCTGGAAACACCATATATTTT
CASSLSAAGNTIYF
>TRBJ2-7|TRBD2|TRBV20-1|.
TGCGGCTCCCCAGCGGGGGCATCCTACGAGCAGTACTTC
CGSPAGASYEQYF
>TRBJ2-3|.|TRBV5-6|many
TGTGCCAGCAGCCTCTCAGGGTCAGATACGCAGTATTTT
CASSLSGSDTQYF
>TRBJ2-7|.|TRBV29-1|.
TGCAGCGTTTTGGGCGGTCTTAGCCCCTACGAGCAGTACTTC
CSVLGGLSPYEQYF
>TRBJ1-5|TRBD1|TRBV19|many
TGTGCCAGTAGTATTGATCCCGCCGGGACAGGGGGCGGAAGGAGCAATCAGCCCCAGCATTTT
CASSIDPAGTGGGRSNQPQHF
>TRBJ1-6|.|TRBV14|many
TGTGCCAGCAGCCAAACGAGCGCACATCCGAGCGATTCACCCCTCCACTTT
CASSQTSAHPSDSPLHF
>TRBJ2-7|.|TRBV3-2|.
TGTGCCAGCAGCCTCAGAACCGGGCCCCCCCACGAGCAGTACTTC
CASSLRTGPPHEQYF
>TRBJ1-4|TRBD1|TRBV18|many
TGTGCCAGCTCATGGGACAGGGATTTCAATGAAAAACTGTTTTTT
CASSWDRDFNEKLFF
>TRBJ1-5|.|TRBV5-6|many
TGTGCCAGCAGCTGGGGCGCGAGCAATCAGCCCCAGCATTTT
CASSWGASNQPQHF
>TRBJ2-1|.|TRBV5-1|many
TGCGCCAGCAGCTCCCTATCAGGGGGAGGGAGCTCCTACAATGAGCAGTTCTTC
CASSSLSGGGSSYNEQFF
>TRBJ1-2|.|TRBV7-2|many
TGTGCCAGCAGCTTCGGGAAGAACTATGGCTACACCTTC
CASSFGKNYGYTF
>TRBJ1-2|.|TRBV20-1|few
TGCAGTGCTAGCGGGTCTAACTATGGCTACACCTTC
CSASGSNYGYTF